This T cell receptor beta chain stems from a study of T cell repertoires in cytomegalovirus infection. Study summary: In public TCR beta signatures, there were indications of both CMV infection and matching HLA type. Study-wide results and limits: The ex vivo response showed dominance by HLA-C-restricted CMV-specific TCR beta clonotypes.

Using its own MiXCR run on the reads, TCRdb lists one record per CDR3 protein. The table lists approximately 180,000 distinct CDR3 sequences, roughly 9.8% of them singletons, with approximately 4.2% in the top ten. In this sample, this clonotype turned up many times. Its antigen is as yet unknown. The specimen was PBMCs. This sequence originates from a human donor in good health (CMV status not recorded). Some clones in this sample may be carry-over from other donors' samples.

The CDR3 is CASRGEGYEQFF. The CDR3 bases are TGCGCCAGCAGGGGAGAGGGTTATGAGCAGTTCTTC. The rearrangement uses TRBV5-1 and TRBJ2-1; D may be TRBD2 (5 bases). Germline V gene lookup returns CDR1 SGHRS and CDR2 YFSETQ. Trimming took 5 bases from V and 8 from J, leaving 11 bases between them. This CDR3 contains 12 residues.